The clone carrying this T cell receptor beta chain was picked up a small number of times. The antigen is not known. Thawed PBMCs were FACS-sorted into unstimulated CD4+CD25+CD127- regulatory T cells, CD4+CD25- non-regulatory cells, CD4 and CD8 cells. Measured with immunoSEQ multiplex PCR; TCRdb has only the in-frame clones, and not every one. Counted here are 60,000 to 75,000 clones, over 75% occurring once; the ten biggest clones make up about 2.1%. The trim removed 4 bases at V and 3 bases at J, leaving 5 bases unmatched. The CDR3 consists of 14 residues. The V gene's germline CDR1 is SGDLS and CDR2 YYNGEE. This sample was included in a study of Tregs in tolerant kidney transplant recipients. Overall study results and limits: Expanding Tregs on activated donor B cells appeared to best identify donor-specific TCRbeta clones. Few patients were studied, so findings need validation in larger groups.

The clonotype comes from a human donor who received a combined kidney and bone marrow transplant. The gene calls are TRBV9 and TRBJ2-5; TRBD2 aligns across 8 bases. This specimen consisted of Tregs from blood, obtained before the transplant. This CDR3 reads CASSSGGGKETQYF. In DNA form, the CDR3 reads TGTGCCAGCAGCAGCGGCGGGGGGAAAGAGACCCAGTACTTC.